This TCR beta chain was sequenced in a study of identifying expanded T cells in peripheral blood. The study, taken as a whole, reports: Roughly 2-week clone count variance significantly increased as total template count grew. Over approximately two and four weeks, about 16.4 and 19 clones changed, versus 1.2 between replicates.

This CDR3 is built from 13 residues. The germline V gene encodes CDR1 MNHEY and CDR2 SMNVEV (reference sequence). Trimming removed 2 bases at V and 0 bases at J, with 3 bases between. No infections or other immune events were documented during collection. TCRdb keeps only in-frame clones here, not all; method: immunoSEQ multiplex PCR. The repertoire holds approximately 85,000 clones, around 90% seen once, with around 20% in the top ten. This clone appeared once. Its cognate antigen is unknown. The TCR sequence derives from a person aged 18 to 75 in good health. The sample comprised blood. The rearrangement links TRBV27 to TRBJ2-3; D ambiguous. CDR3 sequence (DNA): TGTGCCAGCAGTTTAACTAGCACAGATACGCAGTATTTT. Its protein product is CASSLTSTDTQYF.